The source of this T cell receptor (beta chain) is a study of blood T cell repertoires in COVID-19 (dated by TCRdb to the early 2020s). Regarding the study in general: Samples covering the acute and convalescent phases of COVID-19 were provided by collaborators in the United States, Italy and Spain. The dataset comprised deeply sampled blood TCRbeta repertoires from subjects exposed to, actively infected with, or recovered from COVID-19. A freely available public database, intended as a resource for researchers studying the immune response to SARS-CoV-2, is where the repertoires were released. The samples were drawn from the first 160 participants of the ongoing ImmuneRACE study and from 1,254 subjects provided by 6 global collaborators. Where available, HLA class I and class II types were taken from metadata supplied by the sample provider and were not determined by assay-based typing. A de-identified subject ID, COVID-19 status, age in years and sex were almost always included in the sample metadata. The material from the prospective study consisted of cDNA or gDNA derived from T cells, B-cell-depleted T cells, or PBMCs. What the study reported, not specific to this receptor: Clinical and demographic metadata were provided uncurated, with the amount varying by source and participant.

Participants in the prospective study were aged roughly 18 to 100 years, lived in more than 20 United States geographic areas, and enrolled through a virtual design. In the prospective study, participants were assigned to cohorts based on the clinical history participants reported in a screening survey and a study questionnaire. In the prospective study, whole blood, serum and a nasopharyngeal or oropharyngeal swab were collected from each participant by mobile phlebotomists. Additional blood draws and questionnaires over an approximately two-month period could optionally be provided by prospective study participants. Blood samples from the prospective study were shipped frozen or at room temperature prior to DNA extraction. The immunoSEQ Assay, a bias-controlled multiplex PCR, was used to amplify TCRbeta CDR3 regions from genomic DNA. The published analysis was carried out like this. The number of nucleated cells in each sample was estimated from the amplification of reference gene primers within the assay. Sequence reads were collapsed and filtered to measure the absolute abundance of every unique TCRbeta CDR3 rearrangement. For each sample, productive Simpson clonality was calculated by taking the square root of Simpson's diversity index across productive rearrangements. This is the immuneACCESS table as TCRdb keeps it, with only in-frame sequences that have V and J called. A part of the clones is gone; compared with another copy, unresolved V genes explain less than half, and the rest is unexplained. The V and J calls and clone size were taken over from that table, and D and trimming were inferred from the DNA. The sample contains some 140,000 clones, approximately 81% of them found a single time. The top ten hold 5% to 7% of the sample.

Concerning this clone: The specificity of this receptor is unknown. Base qualities are not provided; no much larger clone lies one nucleotide away.

Reading the germline V gene gives CDR1 SGDLS and CDR2 YYNGEE. V is pared back by 2 bases and J by 1 base, with 14 bases lying between the germline termini. The cysteine opens and the phenylalanine closes a CDR3 of 16 amino acids. Left in the record is the CDR3 DNA by itself, 48 bases read in frame from the first base. The chain couples TRBV9 to TRBJ2-3; TRBD2 is possibly the D segment (6 matching bases). Sequenced: PBMCs or T cells enriched from blood (not recorded which). The sequence derives from a man aged 35 to 55 with acute COVID-19. The nucleotides are TGTGCCAGCAGCGTTGAGCCCCGCGGGGGCACAGATACGCAGTATTTT. This encodes CASSVEPRGGTDTQYF.